Described below is a single TCR beta chain sequence and its context. The antigen is undetermined. Repertoires were generated with immunoSEQ multiplex PCR, while TCRdb's copy carries only in-frame clones and drops some. The repertoire holds some 17,000 clones, with roughly four fifths as singletons. The data are from a study of PD-1 blockade in classical Hodgkin lymphoma. The study, taken as a whole, reports: Compared with baseline, CD4+ but not CD8+ TCR diversity had risen significantly by C4D1. Before treatment, TCR diversity in newly diagnosed patients was reportedly lower than in healthy donors.

Time point reported: cycle 4 day 1 (C4D1), after around six weeks of nivolumab. Each patient's relapse followed autologous stem cell transplantation, and brentuximab vedotin exposure varied. With magnetic negative selection, CD4+ T cells were purified from PBMCs that had been thawed. This sample comprised CD4+ T cells from blood, obtained before the fourth cycle of nivolumab. This TCR came from a human donor with classical Hodgkin lymphoma.

CDR3 sequence (DNA): TGTGCCAGCGGGGGTTTCGGCAGCTCTAATGAAAAACTGTTTTTT. It translates to CASGGFGSSNEKLFF. The chain combines TRBV28 with TRBJ1-4, with D perhaps TRBD1 (5 bases). The germline gives CDR1 MDHEN, CDR2 SYDVKM. The CDR3 has 15 amino acids. Between the trimmed V and J ends, which lost 8 bases and 3 bases, there was a span of 16 bases.